The T cell receptor (beta chain) described here comes from a study of blood T cells in healthy people across ages. Study-wide context: Capture by template switching was about one barcoded beta molecule per two T cells.

Samples each yielded at least 5 micrograms of total RNA. PCR was performed a second time for about 6 to 12 cycles using a sample-barcoded 5' primer and a J-beta primer mix. A template-switch adaptor that had 12 random nucleotides put a tag on each cDNA molecule. TCRdb reprocessed the 5' RACE reads via MiXCR and lists one record per CDR3 protein. The table has around 700,000 distinct CDR3 sequences, 25% seen once. These data also formed part of another study, on T cells of mothers and their children. That paper notes: Samples came from a few healthy Caucasian mothers and their six children.

The sample was blood. The TCR was taken from a boy younger than 18 in good health.

CDR3 region: CASSHRVDTEAFF. CDR3 nucleotides: TGTGCCAGCAGCCACCGTGTGGACACTGAAGCTTTCTTT. The gene calls are TRBV7-3 and TRBJ1-1; D is unresolved. Trimming removed 5 bases from V and 3 bases from J, with 10 bases in between. The CDR3 is made up of 13 amino acids. Germline CDR1 reads SGHTA; CDR2 reads FQGTGA.